The 6 T cell receptor beta chains listed next were all sequenced from one sample in a study of CD8 T cells in Susac syndrome. RNA in amounts of roughly 0.5 to 1 ug was reverse transcribed with random hexamers. Using its own MiXCR run on the immunoSEQ multiplex PCR reads, TCRdb lists one record per CDR3 protein. The sample has approximately 270,000 distinct CDR3 sequences, 93% seen once. The material sequenced was CD4+ T cells from PBMCs. The receptors were gathered from a human donor with multiple sclerosis.

This sequence joins TRBV2 and TRBJ1-1; 12 nucleotides line up with TRBD1. The CDR3 is 14 residues long. Trimming at V came to 6 bases and at J to 7 bases, leaving 6 bases not matched to a gene. Germline CDR1 is SNHLY and CDR2 is FYNNEI. For the CDR3, the DNA is TGTGCCAGCAGGGGACAGGGGGCGCGTAATGAAGCTTTCTTT. Translating it yields CASRGQGARNEAFF.

This chain joins TRBV29-1 and TRBJ1-1; D is perhaps TRBD1 (5 bases). This CDR3 is 11 amino acids long. Trimming took 7 bases from V and 3 from J, leaving 9 bases between them. In germline, CDR1 is SQVTM, CDR2 ANQGSEA. CDR3 loop: CSGGEDTEAFF. The CDR3 DNA reads TGCAGCGGAGGGGAGGACACTGAAGCTTTCTTT.

The V and J genes are TRBV3-1 and TRBJ2-3, with D hard to call. From germline, CDR1 is LGHDT and CDR2 YNNKEL (reference sequence). Trimming left V 0 bases short and J 4 bases short, with 5 bases between. This CDR3 has 13 residues. DNA of the CDR3: TGTGCCAGCAGCCAAGAGCCAGCAGATACGCAGTATTTT. It is translated as CASSQEPADTQYF.

This clonotype was counted a single time. CDR3 nucleotide sequence: TGTGCCAGCAGCCGCGGGACAGGGCGGCAAGAGACCCAGTACTTC. This translates into CASSRGTGRQETQYF. This chain connects TRBV3-1 to TRBJ2-5, with 9 bases identical to TRBD1. Germline V lookup: CDR1 LGHDT, CDR2 YNNKEL (reference sequence). The CDR3 contains 15 residues. Trimming took 4 bases from V and 2 from J; bases not matched to a gene: 5.

In nucleotides, the CDR3 is TGCAGCGTTGAAGATTTTTGGGGGACCGGGGAGCTGTTTTTT. Translating gives CSVEDFWGTGELFF. The V gene is TRBV29-1, the J gene TRBJ2-2; D may correspond to TRBD1 or TRBD2 (5 bases each). Germline CDR1 reads SQVTM; CDR2 reads ANQGSEA. CDR3 size: 14 residues. V gave up 0 bases and J gave up 5 bases, with 10 bases separating them.

This chain joins TRBV20-1 and TRBJ1-2; D unclear. Trimming shortened V by 6 bases and J by 4 bases, and 18 bases separated the two germline ends. This CDR3 is 14 amino acids long. Germline CDR1 DFQATT, CDR2 SNEGSKA (reference sequence). CDR3 in DNA: TGCAGTGCGACCATGGTGGCAGCCGGCTATGGCTACACCTTC. It yields the protein CSATMVAAGYGYTF.